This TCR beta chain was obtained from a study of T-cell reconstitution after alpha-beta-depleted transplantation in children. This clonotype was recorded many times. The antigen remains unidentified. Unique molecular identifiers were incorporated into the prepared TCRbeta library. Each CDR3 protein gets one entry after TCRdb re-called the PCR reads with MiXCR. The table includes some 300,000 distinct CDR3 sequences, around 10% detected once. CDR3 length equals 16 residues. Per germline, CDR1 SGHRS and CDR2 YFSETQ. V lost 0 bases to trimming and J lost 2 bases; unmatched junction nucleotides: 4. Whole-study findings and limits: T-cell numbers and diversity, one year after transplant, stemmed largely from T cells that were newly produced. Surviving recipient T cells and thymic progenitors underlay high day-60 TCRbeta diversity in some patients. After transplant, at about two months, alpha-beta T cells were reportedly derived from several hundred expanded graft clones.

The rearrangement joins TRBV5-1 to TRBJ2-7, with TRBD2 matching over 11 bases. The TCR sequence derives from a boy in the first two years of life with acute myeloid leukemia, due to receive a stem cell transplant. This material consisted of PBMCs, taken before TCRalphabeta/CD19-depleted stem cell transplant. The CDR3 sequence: CASSLGGSGGAYEQYF. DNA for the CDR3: TGCGCCAGCAGCTTGGGGGGTAGCGGGGGGGCCTACGAGCAGTACTTC.